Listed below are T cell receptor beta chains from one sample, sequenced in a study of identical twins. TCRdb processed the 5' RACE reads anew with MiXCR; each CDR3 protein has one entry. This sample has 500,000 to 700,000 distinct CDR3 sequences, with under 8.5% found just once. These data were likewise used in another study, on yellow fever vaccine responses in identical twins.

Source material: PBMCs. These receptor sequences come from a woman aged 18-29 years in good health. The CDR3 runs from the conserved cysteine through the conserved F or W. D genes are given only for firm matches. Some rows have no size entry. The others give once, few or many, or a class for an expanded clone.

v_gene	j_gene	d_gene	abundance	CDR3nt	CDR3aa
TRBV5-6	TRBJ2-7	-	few	TGTGCCAGCAGCTTGTCTGGCAGACGTCTTTTGTGGGAGCAGTACTTC	CASSLSGRRLLWEQYF
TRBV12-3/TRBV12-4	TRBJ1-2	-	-	TGTGCCAGCAGCCGGACGGCGACTAACTATGGCTACACCTTC	CASSRTATNYGYTF
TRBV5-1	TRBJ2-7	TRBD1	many	TGCGCCAGCAGCTTGGGACAGGGTTACTACGAGCAGTACTTC	CASSLGQGYYEQYF
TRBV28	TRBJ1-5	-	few	TGTGCCAGCAGTTTAGGGGGGCGGTACCAGCCCCAGCATTTT	CASSLGGRYQPQHF
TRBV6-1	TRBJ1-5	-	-	TGTGCCAGCAGCGTCAGGGTAAATCAGCCCCAGCATTTT	CASSVRVNQPQHF
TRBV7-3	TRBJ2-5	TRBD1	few	TGTGCCAGCAGCAAAACAGGGGCGGGGACCCAGTACTTC	CASSKTGAGTQYF
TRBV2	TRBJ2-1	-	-	TGTGCCAGTCTATCTGAGGGGCGGGATGAGCAGTTCTTC	CASLSEGRDEQFF
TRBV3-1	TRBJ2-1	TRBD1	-	TGTGCCAGCAGTGGGCGGGGACAGGGGCTCTATGAGCAGTTCTTC	CASSGRGQGLYEQFF
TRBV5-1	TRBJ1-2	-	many	TGCGCCAGCAGCTTGGGAACGGGGAATAGCTATGGCTACACCTTC	CASSLGTGNSYGYTF
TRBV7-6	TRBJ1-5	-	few	TGTGCCAGCAGCTTAGGGGCCGGGTGGGATAGCAATCAGCCCCAGCATTTT	CASSLGAGWDSNQPQHF
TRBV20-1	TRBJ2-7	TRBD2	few	TGCAGTGCTGCTCCTATAACGGGGACTAGCGGGAGCTACGAGCAGTACTTC	CSAAPITGTSGSYEQYF
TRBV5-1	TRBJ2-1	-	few	TGCGCCAGCAGCTTAGGGTATGATGAGCAGTTCTTC	CASSLGYDEQFF
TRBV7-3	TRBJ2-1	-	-	TGTGCCAGCAGCTTAGACTACCCAGGCAATGAGCAGTTCTTC	CASSLDYPGNEQFF